This T cell receptor (beta chain) was identified during a study of cytomegalovirus exposure and HLA in healthy donors. The PCR was carried out with 60 Vbeta primers and 13 Jbeta primers. Profiling relied on immunoSEQ multiplex PCR, and the TCRdb table lists in-frame clones only, not all of them. The sample lists roughly 100,000 clones; approximately 79% were seen once. Study-level results: Later on, an analysis found that several of the most significant clusters appeared to be linked to common viral pathogens, which included parvovirus B19.

This CDR3 is built from 15 residues. Germline CDR1 KGHSH, CDR2 LQKENI. V dropped 6 bases and J dropped 5 bases, with 16 bases sitting between them. About this clone: Its antigen is as yet unknown.

The receptor was isolated from a man between 45 and 60 years old in good health and CMV-seropositive. The rearrangement links TRBV18 to TRBJ1-4; the D gene is possibly TRBD1 (6 bases). Sequenced sample: PBMCs. The DNA for the CDR3 is TGTGCCAGCTCCCCCATGGGGCAGGGGAATGAAAAACTGTTTTTT. It translates to CASSPMGQGNEKLFF.